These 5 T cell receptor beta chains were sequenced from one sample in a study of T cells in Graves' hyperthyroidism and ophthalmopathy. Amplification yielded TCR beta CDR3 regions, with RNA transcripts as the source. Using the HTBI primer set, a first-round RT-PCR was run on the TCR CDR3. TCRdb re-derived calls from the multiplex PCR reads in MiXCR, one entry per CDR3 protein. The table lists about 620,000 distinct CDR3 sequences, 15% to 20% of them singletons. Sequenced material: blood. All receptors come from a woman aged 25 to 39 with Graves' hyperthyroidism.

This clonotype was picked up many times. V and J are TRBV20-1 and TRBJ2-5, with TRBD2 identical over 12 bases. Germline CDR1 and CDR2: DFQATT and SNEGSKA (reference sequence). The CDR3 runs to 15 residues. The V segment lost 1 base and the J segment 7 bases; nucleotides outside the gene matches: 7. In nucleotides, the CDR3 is TGCAGTGCTAGAGTTATCCTAGCGGGAGGGGGGACCCAGTACTTC. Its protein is CSARVILAGGGTQYF.

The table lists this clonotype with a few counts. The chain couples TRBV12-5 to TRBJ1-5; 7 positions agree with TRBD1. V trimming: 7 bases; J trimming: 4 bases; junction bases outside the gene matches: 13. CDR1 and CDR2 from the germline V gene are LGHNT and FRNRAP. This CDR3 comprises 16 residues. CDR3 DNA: TGTGCTAGTGCCAACTGGGGGAGGGGGCTGAATCAGCCCCAGCATTTT. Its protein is CASANWGRGLNQPQHF. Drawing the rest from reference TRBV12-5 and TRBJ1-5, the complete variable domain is DARVTQTPRHKVTEMGQEVTMRCQPILGHNTVFWYRQTMMQGLELLAYFRNRAPLDDSGMPKDRFSAEMPDATLATLKIQPSEPRDSAVYFCASANWGRGLNQPQHFGDGTRLSIL.

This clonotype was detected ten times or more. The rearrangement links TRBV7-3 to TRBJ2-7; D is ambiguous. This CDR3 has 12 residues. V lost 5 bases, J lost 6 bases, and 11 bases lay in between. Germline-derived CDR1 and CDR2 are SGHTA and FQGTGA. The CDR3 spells CASSPGVGEQYF. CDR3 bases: TGTGCCAGCAGCCCAGGTGTGGGCGAGCAGTACTTC.

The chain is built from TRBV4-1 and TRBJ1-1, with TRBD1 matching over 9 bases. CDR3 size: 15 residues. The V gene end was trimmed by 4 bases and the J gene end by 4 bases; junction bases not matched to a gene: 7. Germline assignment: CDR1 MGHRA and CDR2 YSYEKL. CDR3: CASSLGTGSFTEAFF. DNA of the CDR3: TGCGCCAGCAGCCTGGGGACAGGGTCCTTCACTGAAGCTTTCTTT.

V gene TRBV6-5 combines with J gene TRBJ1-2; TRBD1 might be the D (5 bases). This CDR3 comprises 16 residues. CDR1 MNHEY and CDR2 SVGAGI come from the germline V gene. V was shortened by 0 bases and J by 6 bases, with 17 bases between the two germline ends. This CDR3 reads CASSYSNFQGWNGYTF. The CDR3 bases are TGTGCCAGCAGTTACTCGAATTTTCAGGGTTGGAATGGCTACACCTTC.